A single T cell receptor beta chain is shown here with its context. Its antigen is currently unknown. One end of the junction varies from germline; a read error may be responsible. Primers used in a second PCR of roughly 6 to 12 cycles were a sample-barcoded 5' primer and a J-beta primer mix. Each CDR3 protein is one row after TCRdb ran MiXCR on the 5' RACE reads. Of over 950,000 distinct CDR3 sequences in the sample, more than 30% were seen once. This specimen comes from a study of blood T cells in healthy people across ages. Overall study results and limits: Older age coincided with a roughly linear decline in TCR beta diversity per million T cells. Naive T cell percentage and TCR beta diversity correlated strongly. The long-lived group displayed more naive CD4+ cells, plus higher diversity, than the aged donors did.

The CDR3 extends over 13 amino acids. The TCR originated in a man aged 18 to 35 in good health. This chain links TRBV12-3 or TRBV12-4 with TRBJ1-1; no clear D. The sequencing sample was made of blood. The CDR3 region has the DNA TGTGCCAGCAGTTTTGGGGAGAACACTGGAGCTTTCTTT. It translates to CASSFGENTGAFF.